This T cell receptor beta chain came from a study of blood T cell repertoires in COVID-19. V lost 3 bases and J 6 bases, leaving 11 bases between the germline ends. The CDR3 has 14 residues. Germline V gene lookup returns CDR1 LNHDA and CDR2 SQIVND (reference sequence). Assay used: immunoSEQ multiplex PCR; TCRdb lists only in-frame clones, some missing. The data contain 50,000 to 85,000 clones, roughly 82% of them seen just once; the ten biggest clones take up approximately 6.6%. Sequenced: peripheral blood. This TCR was sampled from a man aged 60 to 75 with acute or convalescent COVID-19. The chain recombines TRBV19 with TRBJ1-4; no clear D. The CDR3 protein is CASSMRSADEKLFF. The CDR3 coding sequence is TGTGCCAGTAGTATGCGGTCGGCAGATGAAAAACTGTTTTTT.